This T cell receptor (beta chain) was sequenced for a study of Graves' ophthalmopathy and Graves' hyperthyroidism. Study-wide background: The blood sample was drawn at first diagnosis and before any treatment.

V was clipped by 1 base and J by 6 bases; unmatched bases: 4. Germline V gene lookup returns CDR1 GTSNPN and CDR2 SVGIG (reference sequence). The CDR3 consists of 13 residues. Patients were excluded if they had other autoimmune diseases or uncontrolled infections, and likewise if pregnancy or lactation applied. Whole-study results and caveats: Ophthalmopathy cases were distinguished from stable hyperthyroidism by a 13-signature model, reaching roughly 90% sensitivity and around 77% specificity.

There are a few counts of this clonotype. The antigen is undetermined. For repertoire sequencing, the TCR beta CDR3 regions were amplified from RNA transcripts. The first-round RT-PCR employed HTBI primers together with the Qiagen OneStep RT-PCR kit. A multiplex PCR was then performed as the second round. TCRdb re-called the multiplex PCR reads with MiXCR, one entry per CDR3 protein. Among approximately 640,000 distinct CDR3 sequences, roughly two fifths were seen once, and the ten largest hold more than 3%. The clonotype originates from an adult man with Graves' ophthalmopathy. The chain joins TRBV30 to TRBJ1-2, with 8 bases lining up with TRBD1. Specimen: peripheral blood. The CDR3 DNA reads TGTGCCTGGAGTGCCACAGGGGGAGATGGCTACACCTTC. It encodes CAWSATGGDGYTF.